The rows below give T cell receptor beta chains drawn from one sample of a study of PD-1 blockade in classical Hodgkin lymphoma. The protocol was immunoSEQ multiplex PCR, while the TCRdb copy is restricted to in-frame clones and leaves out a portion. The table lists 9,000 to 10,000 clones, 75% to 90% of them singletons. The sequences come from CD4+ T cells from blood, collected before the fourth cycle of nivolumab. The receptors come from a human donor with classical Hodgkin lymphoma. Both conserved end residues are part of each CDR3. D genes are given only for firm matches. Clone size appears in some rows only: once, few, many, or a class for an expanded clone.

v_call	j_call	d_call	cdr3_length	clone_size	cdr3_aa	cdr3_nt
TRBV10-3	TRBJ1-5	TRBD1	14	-	CAGGDRALGQPQHF	TGTGCCGGGGGGGACAGGGCCCTCGGTCAGCCCCAGCATTTT
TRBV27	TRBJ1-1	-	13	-	CASSRIMSTEAFF	TGTGCCAGCAGCCGGATTATGAGCACTGAAGCTTTCTTT
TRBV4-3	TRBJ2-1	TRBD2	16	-	CASSQATSGGYNEQFF	TGCGCCAGCAGCCAAGCGACTAGCGGGGGCTACAATGAGCAGTTCTTC
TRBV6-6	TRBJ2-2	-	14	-	CASSYWTGTGELFF	TGTGCCAGCAGTTACTGGACGGGCACCGGGGAGCTGTTTTTT
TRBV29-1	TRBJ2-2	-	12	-	CSVVPVPGELFF	TGCAGCGTTGTCCCGGTACCCGGGGAGCTGTTTTTT
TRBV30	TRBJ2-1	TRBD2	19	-	CAWSVSRTSGRAQDNEQFF	TGTGCCTGGAGTGTAAGTCGGACTAGCGGGAGGGCCCAAGACAATGAGCAGTTCTTC
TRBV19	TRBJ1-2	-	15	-	CASSIVRGKIYGYTF	TGTGCCAGTAGTATCGTCCGGGGAAAGATCTATGGCTACACCTTC
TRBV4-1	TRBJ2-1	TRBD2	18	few	CASSQDFARLAGYNEQFF	TGCGCCAGCAGCCAAGATTTTGCGCGACTAGCGGGCTACAATGAGCAGTTCTTC
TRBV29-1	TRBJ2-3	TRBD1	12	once	CRGQGPSDTQYF	TGCAGAGGACAGGGGCCATCAGATACGCAGTATTTT
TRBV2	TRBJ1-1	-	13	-	CVFSQGERSEAFF	TGTGTCTTTAGCCAGGGAGAAAGGTCTGAAGCTTTCTTT
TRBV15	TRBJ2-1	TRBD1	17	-	CATSRGLLTGSSNEQFF	TGTGCCACCAGCAGAGGACTCTTGACAGGGTCCAGCAATGAGCAGTTCTTC
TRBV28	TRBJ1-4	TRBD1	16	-	CASSIPPGQGHEKLFF	TGTGCCAGCAGCATACCGCCGGGACAGGGCCATGAAAAACTGTTTTTT
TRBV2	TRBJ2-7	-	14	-	CASRAQGLSYEQYF	TGTGCCAGCAGGGCCCAGGGCCTGAGCTACGAGCAGTACTTC
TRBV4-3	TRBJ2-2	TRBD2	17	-	CASSQDSGGAPTGELFF	TGCGCCAGCAGCCAAGATAGCGGGGGGGCTCCCACCGGGGAGCTGTTTTTT
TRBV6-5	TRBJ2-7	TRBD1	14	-	CASSPQQGWYEQYF	TGTGCCAGCAGCCCCCAACAGGGGTGGTACGAGCAGTACTTC
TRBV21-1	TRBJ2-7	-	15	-	CASSKENRALYEQYF	TGTGCCAGCAGCAAAGAGAACAGGGCCCTCTACGAGCAGTACTTC
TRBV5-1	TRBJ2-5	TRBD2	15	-	CASSPRLAGGETQYF	TGCGCCAGCAGCCCTCGACTAGCGGGGGGGGAGACCCAGTACTTC
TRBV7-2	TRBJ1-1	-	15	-	CASSPGGGRRTEAFF	TGTGCCAGCAGCCCGGGGGGGGGCCGCCGCACTGAAGCTTTCTTT
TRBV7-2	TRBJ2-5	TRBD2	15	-	CASREGLAVPGAQYF	TGTGCCAGCAGAGAGGGACTAGCGGTTCCGGGGGCCCAGTACTTC
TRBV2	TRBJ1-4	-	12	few	CASSGVGEKLFF	TGTGCCAGCAGTGGGGTCGGTGAAAAACTGTTTTTT
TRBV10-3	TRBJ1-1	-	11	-	CAIMETTEAFF	TGTGCCATCATGGAGACGACTGAAGCTTTCTTT
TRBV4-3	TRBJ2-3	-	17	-	CASSQGRLRGRTDTQYF	TGCGCCAGCAGCCAAGGACGTCTCCGGGGGCGCACAGATACGCAGTATTTT
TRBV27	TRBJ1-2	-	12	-	CASKQGNYGYTF	TGTGCCAGCAAGCAGGGAAACTATGGCTACACCTTC
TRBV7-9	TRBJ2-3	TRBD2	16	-	CASSFSSGGRTDTQYF	TGTGCCAGCAGCTTCTCTAGCGGGGGGCGCACAGATACGCAGTATTTT
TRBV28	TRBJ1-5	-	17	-	CASSPFRGILGDQPQHF	TGTGCCAGCAGTCCTTTTAGGGGGATATTGGGTGATCAGCCCCAGCATTTT
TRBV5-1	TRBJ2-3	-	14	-	CASGMGQGHDTQYF	TGCGCCAGCGGAATGGGGCAGGGTCACGATACGCAGTATTTT
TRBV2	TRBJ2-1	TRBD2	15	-	CASRAGTSGNNEQFF	TGTGCCAGCAGAGCCGGGACTAGCGGGAACAATGAGCAGTTCTTC
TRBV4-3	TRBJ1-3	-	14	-	CASTQDNSGNTIYF	TGCGCCAGCACCCAGGACAACTCTGGAAACACCATATATTTT
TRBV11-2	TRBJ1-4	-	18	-	CASRRGQGGRVSDEKLFF	TGTGCCAGCAGACGCGGACAAGGGGGAAGGGTATCGGATGAAAAACTGTTTTTT
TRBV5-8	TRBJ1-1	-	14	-	CASRTTGRGTEAFF	TGTGCCAGCAGGACTACAGGGAGAGGCACTGAAGCTTTCTTT
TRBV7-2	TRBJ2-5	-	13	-	CASSLTRLETQYF	TGTGCCAGCAGCCTTACTAGATTGGAGACCCAGTACTTC
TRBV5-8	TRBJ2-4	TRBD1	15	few	CASSTTGGAKNIQYF	TGTGCCAGCAGCACTACAGGGGGAGCCAAAAACATTCAGTACTTC
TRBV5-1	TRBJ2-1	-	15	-	CASSLRLSSYNEQFF	TGCGCCAGCAGCTTGAGGCTAAGCTCCTACAATGAGCAGTTCTTC
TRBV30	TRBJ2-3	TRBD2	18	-	CAWSDGLLAGGGGDTQYF	TGTGCCTGGAGTGACGGATTGCTGGCGGGAGGGGGGGGAGATACGCAGTATTTT
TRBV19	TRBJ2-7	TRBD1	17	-	CASSIASGTGDTYEQYF	TGTGCCAGTAGTATAGCCTCAGGGACAGGGGATACCTACGAGCAGTACTTC
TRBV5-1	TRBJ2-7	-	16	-	CASNTSPRGRAYEQYF	TGCGCCAGCAACACAAGTCCCAGGGGTAGGGCCTACGAGCAGTACTTC
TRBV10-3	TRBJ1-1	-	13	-	CAISETPNTEAFF	TGTGCCATCAGTGAAACTCCGAACACTGAAGCTTTCTTT
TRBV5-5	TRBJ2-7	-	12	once	CASSWRGSEQYF	TGTGCCAGCAGCTGGAGGGGGTCCGAGCAGTACTTC
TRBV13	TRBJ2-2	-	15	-	CASSLAGIHTGELFF	TGTGCCAGCAGCCTTGCGGGAATTCACACCGGGGAGCTGTTTTTT
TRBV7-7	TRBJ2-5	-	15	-	CASSLGPGSQETQYF	TGTGCCAGCAGCTTAGGGCCTGGATCTCAAGAGACCCAGTACTTC
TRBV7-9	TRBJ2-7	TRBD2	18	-	CASSMGTSGGTISYEQYF	TGTGCCAGCAGCATGGGGACTAGCGGGGGGACGATCTCCTACGAGCAGTACTTC
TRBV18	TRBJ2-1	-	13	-	CASSAGLYNEQFF	TGTGCCAGCTCAGCGGGACTCTACAATGAGCAGTTCTTC
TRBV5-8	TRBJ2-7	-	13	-	CASSGRLGGEQYF	TGTGCCAGCAGTGGCAGGCTGGGTGGGGAGCAGTACTTC
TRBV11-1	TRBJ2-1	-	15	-	CASSHRVSSYNEQFF	TGTGCCAGCAGCCACCGAGTAAGCTCCTACAATGAGCAGTTCTTC
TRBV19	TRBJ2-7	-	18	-	CASSIVLFWTAHSYEQYF	TGTGCCAGTAGTATAGTCCTCTTCTGGACAGCGCACTCCTACGAGCAGTACTTC
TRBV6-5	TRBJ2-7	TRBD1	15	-	CASSALGQGAYEQYF	TGTGCCAGCAGTGCCTTGGGACAGGGGGCCTACGAGCAGTACTTC